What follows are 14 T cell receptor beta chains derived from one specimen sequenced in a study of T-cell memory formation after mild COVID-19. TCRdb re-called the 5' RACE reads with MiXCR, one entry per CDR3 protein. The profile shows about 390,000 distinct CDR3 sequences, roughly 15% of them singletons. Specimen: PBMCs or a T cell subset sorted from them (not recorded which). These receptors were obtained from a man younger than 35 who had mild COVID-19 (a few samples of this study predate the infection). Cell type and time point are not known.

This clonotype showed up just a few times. CDR3 sequence (DNA): TGTGCCAGCAGCCAAGTCAGGAGGTCAGATACGCAGTATTTT. Its translation is CASSQVRRSDTQYF. J is TRBJ2-3 and V is TRBV4-2; D might be TRBD2 (5 bases). This CDR3 region has 14 residues. V dropped 1 base and J dropped 4 bases, with 9 bases sitting between them. Germline V gene data show CDR1 as LGHNA and CDR2 as YNFKEQ.

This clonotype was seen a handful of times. DNA of the CDR3: TGTGCCAGCAGTTTGCTCGGCAGTAGCAATCAGCCCCAGCATTTT. Translation: CASSLLGSSNQPQHF. This sequence joins TRBV6-6 and TRBJ1-5, with unresolved D. This CDR3 has 15 residues. Germline CDR1 and CDR2: MNHNY and SVGAGI (reference sequence). The V gene lost 4 bases and the J gene lost 0 bases, with 10 bases spanning the gap.

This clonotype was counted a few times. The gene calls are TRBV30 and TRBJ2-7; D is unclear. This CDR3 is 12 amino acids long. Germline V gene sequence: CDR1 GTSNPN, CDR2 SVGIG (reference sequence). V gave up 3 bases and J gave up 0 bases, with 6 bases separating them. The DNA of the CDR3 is TGTGCCTGGAGCCGGGTCTCCTACGAGCAGTACTTC. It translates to CAWSRVSYEQYF.

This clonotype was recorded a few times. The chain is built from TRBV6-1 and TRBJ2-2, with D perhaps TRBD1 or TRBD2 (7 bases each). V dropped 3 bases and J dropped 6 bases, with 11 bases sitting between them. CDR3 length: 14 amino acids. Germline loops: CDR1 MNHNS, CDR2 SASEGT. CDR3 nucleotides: TGTGCCAGCAGTGAGGGAGGGGGCGCCGGGGAGCTGTTTTTT. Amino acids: CASSEGGGAGELFF.

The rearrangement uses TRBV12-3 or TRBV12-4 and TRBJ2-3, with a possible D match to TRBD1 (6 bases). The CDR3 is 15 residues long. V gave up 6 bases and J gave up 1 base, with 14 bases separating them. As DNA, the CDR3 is TGTGCCAGCAGGTACAGGGTTTCTGGCACAGATACGCAGTATTTT. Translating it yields CASRYRVSGTDTQYF.

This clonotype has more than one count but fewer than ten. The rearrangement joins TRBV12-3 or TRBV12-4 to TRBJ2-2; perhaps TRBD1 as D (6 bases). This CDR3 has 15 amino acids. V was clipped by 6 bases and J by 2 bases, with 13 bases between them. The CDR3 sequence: CASRPGTYNTGELFF. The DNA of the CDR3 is TGTGCCAGCAGACCCGGGACATATAACACCGGGGAGCTGTTTTTT.

The CDR3 region has the DNA TGTGCCAGCAGCTCAGACCCCCAGATCCTTTCCGAGCAGTACTTC. Translated: CASSSDPQILSEQYF. The rearrangement joins TRBV9 to TRBJ2-7; D remains unclear. The CDR3 covers 15 residues. The germline V gene encodes CDR1 SGDLS and CDR2 YYNGEE. V lost 4 bases to trimming and J lost 6 bases, with 20 bases between them.

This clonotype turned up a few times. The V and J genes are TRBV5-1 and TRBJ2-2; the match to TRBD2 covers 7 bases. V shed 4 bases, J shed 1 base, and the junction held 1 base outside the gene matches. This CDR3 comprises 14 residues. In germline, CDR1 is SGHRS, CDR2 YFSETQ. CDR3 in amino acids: CASSVAGNTGELFF. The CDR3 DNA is TGCGCCAGCAGCGTAGCGGGGAACACCGGGGAGCTGTTTTTT.

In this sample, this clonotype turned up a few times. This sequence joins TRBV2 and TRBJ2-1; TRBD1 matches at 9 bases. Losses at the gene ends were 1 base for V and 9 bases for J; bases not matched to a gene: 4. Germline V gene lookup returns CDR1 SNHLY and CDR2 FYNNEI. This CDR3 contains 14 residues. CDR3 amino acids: CASSEGTGGSEQFF. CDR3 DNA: TGTGCCAGCAGTGAAGGAACAGGGGGCTCTGAGCAGTTCTTC.

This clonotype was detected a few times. In DNA form, the CDR3 reads TGTGCCAGCAGCCCCGGGGGCCCGAACACCGGGGAGCTGTTTTTT. Amino acid sequence: CASSPGGPNTGELFF. The genes are TRBV7-3 and TRBJ2-2; D is perhaps TRBD1 or TRBD2 (6 bases each). CDR3 length: 15 amino acids. Trimming stripped 5 bases from V and 0 bases from J, with 10 bases between. Germline V gene sequence: CDR1 SGHTA, CDR2 FQGTGA. The full variable domain, with the rest looked up from reference TRBV7-3 and TRBJ2-2, is GAGVSQTPSNKVTEKGKYVELRCDPISGHTALYWYRQSLGQGPEFLIYFQGTGAADDSGLPNDRFFAVRPEGSVSTLKIQRTERGDSAVYLCASSPGGPNTGELFFGEGSRLTVL.

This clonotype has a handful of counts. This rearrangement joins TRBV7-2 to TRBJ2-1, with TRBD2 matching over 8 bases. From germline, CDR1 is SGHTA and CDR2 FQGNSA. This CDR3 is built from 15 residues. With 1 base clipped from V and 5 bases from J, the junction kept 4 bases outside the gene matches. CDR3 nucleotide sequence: TGTGCCAGCAGCTTAGTAGCGGGGATCAACAATGAGCAGTTCTTC. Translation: CASSLVAGINNEQFF.

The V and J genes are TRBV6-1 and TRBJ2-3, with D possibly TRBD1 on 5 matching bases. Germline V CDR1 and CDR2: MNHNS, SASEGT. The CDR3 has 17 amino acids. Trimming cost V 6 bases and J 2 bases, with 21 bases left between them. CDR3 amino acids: CASSSRQGKVDTDTQYF. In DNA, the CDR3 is TGTGCCAGCAGCTCTCGGCAGGGAAAAGTGGACACAGATACGCAGTATTTT.

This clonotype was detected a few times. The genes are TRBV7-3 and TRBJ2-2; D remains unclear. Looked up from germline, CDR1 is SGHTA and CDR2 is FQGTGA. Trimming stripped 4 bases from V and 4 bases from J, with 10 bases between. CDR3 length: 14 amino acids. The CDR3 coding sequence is TGTGCCAGCAGCTCCGGCCAGGCCACCGGGGAGCTGTTTTTT. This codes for CASSSGQATGELFF.

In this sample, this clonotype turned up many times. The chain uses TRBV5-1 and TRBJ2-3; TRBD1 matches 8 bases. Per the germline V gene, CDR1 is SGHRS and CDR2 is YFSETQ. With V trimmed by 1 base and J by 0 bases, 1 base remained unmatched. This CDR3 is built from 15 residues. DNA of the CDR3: TGCGCCAGCAGCTTGCGGACAGGGAGCACAGATACGCAGTATTTT. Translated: CASSLRTGSTDTQYF. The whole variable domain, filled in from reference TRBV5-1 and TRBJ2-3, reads KAGVTQTPRYLIKTRGQQVTLSCSPISGHRSVSWYQQTPGQGLQFLFEYFSETQRNKGNFPGRFSGRQFSNSRSEMNVSTLELGDSALYLCASSLRTGSTDTQYFGPGTRLTVL.